This TCR beta chain was identified in a study of T cell responses to AZD1222 COVID-19 vaccine. General study points: CD4 TCRs covered the whole spike, strongest at regions 160-218 and 743-854. Reports say nearly half of spike-specific TCRs go after unmutated variant regions. Donors, mostly white British, included more females; clonal diversity was possibly underestimated.

V lost 5 bases and J lost 1, with 12 bases in between. CDR1 is LNHDA and CDR2 is SQIVND in the germline V gene (reference sequence). The length of the CDR3 is 14 residues. Using immunoSEQ multiplex PCR, the repertoire was profiled, and TCRdb retains in-frame clones only, with some absent. Found here are approximately 80,000 clones, 70% to 90% of them singletons; the top ten hold roughly 3.1%. With respect to this clone: Its cognate antigen is unknown.

Specimen: peripheral blood, collected 28 days after the second AZD1222 dose. The TCR sequence derives from an adult who received the AZD1222 COVID-19 vaccine. The chain has TRBV19 and TRBJ2-7, with D maybe TRBD1 (5 bases). The CDR3 DNA follows: TGTGCCAGTAGTGCCTCCCCAGGGTCCTACGAGCAGTACTTC. The encoded protein is CASSASPGSYEQYF.